This T cell receptor beta chain stems from a study of T cells in narcolepsy. This CDR3 is built from 16 residues. With 4 bases clipped from V and 5 bases from J, the junction kept 9 bases outside the gene matches. In germline, CDR1 is SGHTA, CDR2 FQGNSA. Overall study findings and caveats: Reportedly, autoreactive clonotypes were serially detected in patients' blood but not controls'.

Profiled with immunoSEQ multiplex PCR; TCRdb holds only in-frame clones, not every one. The table records under 35,000 clones, roughly four fifths of them present only once. To note about this clone: Antigen specificity is unknown.

Sequences were obtained from memory (CD45RA-) CD4+ T cells from blood. The chain couples TRBV7-2 to TRBJ2-1; TRBD1 aligns across 9 bases. This TCR came from a human donor in good health. The CDR3 bases are TGTGCCAGCAGCTCCCCGACCGGGACAGGGCACAATGAGCAGTTCTTC. Encoded protein: CASSSPTGTGHNEQFF.